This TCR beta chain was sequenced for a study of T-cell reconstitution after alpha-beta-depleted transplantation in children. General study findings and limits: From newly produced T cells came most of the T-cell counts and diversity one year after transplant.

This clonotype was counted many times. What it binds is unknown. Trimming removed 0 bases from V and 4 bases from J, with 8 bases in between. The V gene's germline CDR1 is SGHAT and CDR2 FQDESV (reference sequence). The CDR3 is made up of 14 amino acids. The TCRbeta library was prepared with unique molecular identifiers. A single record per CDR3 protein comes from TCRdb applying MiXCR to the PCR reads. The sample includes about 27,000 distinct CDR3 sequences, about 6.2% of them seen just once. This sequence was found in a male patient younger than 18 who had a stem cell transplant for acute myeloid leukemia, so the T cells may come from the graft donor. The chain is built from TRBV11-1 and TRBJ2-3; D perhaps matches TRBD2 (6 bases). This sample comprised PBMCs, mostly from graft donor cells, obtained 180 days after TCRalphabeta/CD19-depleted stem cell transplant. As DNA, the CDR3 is TGTGCCAGCAGCTTAGCGAGACTAGCAGATACGCAGTATTTT. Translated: CASSLARLADTQYF.